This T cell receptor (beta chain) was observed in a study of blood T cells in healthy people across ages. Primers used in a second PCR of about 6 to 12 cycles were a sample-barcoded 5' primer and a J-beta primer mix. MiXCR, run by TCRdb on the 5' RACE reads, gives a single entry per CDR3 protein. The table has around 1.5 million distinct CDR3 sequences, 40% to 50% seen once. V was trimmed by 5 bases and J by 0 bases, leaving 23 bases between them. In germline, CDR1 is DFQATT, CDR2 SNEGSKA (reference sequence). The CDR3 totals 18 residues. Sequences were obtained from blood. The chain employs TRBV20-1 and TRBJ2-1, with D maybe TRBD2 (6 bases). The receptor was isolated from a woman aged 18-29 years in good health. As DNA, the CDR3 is TGCAGTGCTCGGAGGTCCATGGGCGGGGTTCCCTCCTACAATGAGCAGTTCTTC. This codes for CSARRSMGGVPSYNEQFF.